The 23 T cell receptor beta chains presented below share a single source sample, sequenced in a study of T cell responses to AZD1222 COVID-19 vaccine. The table came from immunoSEQ multiplex PCR; TCRdb's copy has only in-frame clones and leaves some out. Seen here are under 150,000 clones, approximately 90% observed once, and the top ten hold 5.5%. The input for sequencing was peripheral blood, taken on day 0 of AZD1222 vaccination. The receptors shown here come from an adult in good health.

The gene calls are TRBV27 and TRBJ1-1; D gene uncertain. Trimming removed 2 bases from V and 1 base from J, with 8 bases in between. CDR1 is MNHEY and CDR2 is SMNVEV in the germline V gene (reference sequence). The CDR3 loop spans 14 amino acids. Written as DNA, the CDR3 is TGTGCCAGCAGTTTACAGTCAACGAACACTGAAGCTTTCTTT. Translating it yields CASSLQSTNTEAFF.

V usage is TRBV19 and J usage is TRBJ2-2; D is perhaps TRBD1 or TRBD2 (6 bases each). The ends were cut back, 9 bases at V and 0 bases at J, with 11 bases in the middle. The CDR3 contains 14 residues. Germline V gives CDR1 LNHDA, CDR2 SQIVND (reference sequence). The CDR3 nucleotides are TGTGCCAGCCACAGGGACTCGAACACCGGGGAGCTGTTTTTT. Amino acid sequence: CASHRDSNTGELFF.

The chain recombines TRBV4-3 with TRBJ2-1; 9 bases agree with TRBD2. The length of the CDR3 is 17 residues. V was clipped by 3 bases and J by 4 bases; unmatched bases: 10. Germline V gene sequence: CDR1 LGHNA, CDR2 YSLEER. The CDR3 here is CASSQLASLAGYNEQFF. Here the CDR3 DNA reads TGCGCCAGCAGCCAGCTAGCAAGTCTAGCGGGGTACAATGAGCAGTTCTTC.

The rearrangement joins TRBV2 to TRBJ2-5; 9 nucleotides match TRBD1. J lost 6 bases, V lost 5 bases, and 10 bases had no gene match. CDR3 length: 15 residues. Germline loops: CDR1 SNHLY, CDR2 FYNNEI. The CDR3 region has the DNA TGTGCCAGCAGTAGTCCCGGGACAGGGTCCAAGACCCAGTACTTC. This translates into CASSSPGTGSKTQYF.

The CDR3 DNA reads TGCAGCGTGGACAGGGATAACACCGGGGAGCTGTTTTTT. Amino acids: CSVDRDNTGELFF. V gene TRBV29-1 combines with J gene TRBJ2-2; 8 positions agree with TRBD1. CDR1 and CDR2 (germline): SQVTM, ANQGSEA. The CDR3 extends over 13 amino acids. V gave up 6 bases and J gave up 2 bases; unmatched junction bases: 2.

V and J are TRBV9 and TRBJ2-3, with D unclear. The CDR3 totals 13 residues. From germline, CDR1 is SGDLS and CDR2 YYNGEE. V lost 0 bases and J 6 bases, leaving 8 bases between the germline ends. This CDR3 is CASSVDIFDTQYF. The CDR3 DNA sequence: TGTGCCAGCAGCGTAGACATCTTTGATACGCAGTATTTT.

The chain carries TRBV23-1 and TRBJ2-7, with D perhaps TRBD2 (6 bases). TRBV23-1 is known as an ORF, though its function is uncertain. The V gene lost 11 bases and the J gene lost 3 bases, with 26 bases spanning the gap. The CDR3 loop spans 16 amino acids. CDR3 loop: CAPSGEAGRRFYEQYF. As DNA, the CDR3 is TGCGCCCCATCGGGTGAGGCGGGGCGCAGATTCTACGAGCAGTACTTC.

V is TRBV5-1 and J is TRBJ1-2; TRBD1 is a possible D gene (6 bases). CDR1 SGHRS and CDR2 YFSETQ come from the germline V gene. The CDR3 spans 19 residues. With 7 bases removed from V and 4 bases from J, the gap between germline ends came to 32 bases. The CDR3 nucleotides read TGCGCCAGCCGCGAATCTACAGGGTCTTCAAGTTATCAGAGCTATGGCTACACCTTC. It translates to CASRESTGSSSYQSYGYTF.

V gene TRBV7-2 combines with J gene TRBJ2-2; unclear D gene. CDR3 length: 14 amino acids. Looked up from germline, CDR1 is SGHTA and CDR2 is FQGNSA. Trimming removed 3 bases from V and 1 base from J, with 6 bases in between. Here the CDR3 reads CASSFWVNTGELFF. The DNA of the CDR3 is TGTGCCAGCAGCTTTTGGGTGAACACCGGGGAGCTGTTTTTT.

V and J are TRBV5-4 and TRBJ2-2; perhaps TRBD2 as D (6 bases). Germline V gene data show CDR1 as SGHNT and CDR2 as YYREEE (reference sequence). CDR3 length: 16 residues. V dropped 4 bases and J dropped 6 bases, with 19 bases sitting between them. DNA of the CDR3: TGTGCCAGCAGCCCCTTTGGGACTGCTGTTGCCGGGGAGCTGTTTTTT. Its translation: CASSPFGTAVAGELFF.

The gene calls are TRBV5-1 and TRBJ2-6; 7 bases are shared with TRBD2. The V segment lost 4 bases and the J segment 0 bases; nucleotides outside the gene matches: 4. Germline CDR1 reads SGHRS; CDR2 reads YFSETQ. This CDR3 region has 16 residues. CDR3 coding DNA: TGCGCCAGCAGCCGGGCGGGGGACTCTGGGGCCAACGTCCTGACTTTC. As protein: CASSRAGDSGANVLTF. The full variable domain, its missing parts supplied by reference TRBV5-1 and TRBJ2-6, is KAGVTQTPRYLIKTRGQQVTLSCSPISGHRSVSWYQQTPGQGLQFLFEYFSETQRNKGNFPGRFSGRQFSNSRSEMNVSTLELGDSALYLCASSRAGDSGANVLTFGAGSRLTVL.

This clone was found once. The chain is built from TRBV5-1 and TRBJ2-7; 11 bases line up with TRBD1. The V gene's germline CDR1 is SGHRS and CDR2 YFSETQ. The CDR3 is 16 amino acids. After removal of 1 base from V and 3 bases from J, the junction contained 6 bases not matched to a gene. CDR3 residues: CASSLPSGTGGYEQYF. The CDR3 bases are TGCGCCAGCAGCTTGCCCTCCGGGACAGGGGGCTACGAGCAGTACTTC.

The rearrangement links TRBV3-1 (or the pseudogene TRBV3-2) to TRBJ1-4; D may be TRBD1 (5 bases). This CDR3 contains 14 residues. V lost 6 bases to trimming and J lost 7 bases, with 15 bases between them. CDR1 and CDR2 (germline): LGHDT, YNNKEL (reference sequence). The CDR3 here is CASRRRRTSEKLFF. As DNA, the CDR3 is TGTGCCAGCAGACGGAGACGGACAAGTGAAAAACTGTTTTTT.

This clone showed up just once. This sequence joins TRBV4-3 and TRBJ1-1; TRBD1 matches at 9 bases. Germline V gene lookup returns CDR1 LGHNA and CDR2 YSLEER. CDR3 length equals 15 residues. After removal of 3 bases from V and 4 bases from J, the junction contained 6 bases not matched to a gene. The CDR3 is CASSQEGTGPTEAFF. For the CDR3, the DNA is TGCGCCAGCAGCCAGGAAGGGACAGGGCCCACTGAAGCTTTCTTT.

The gene calls are TRBV7-2 and TRBJ1-2, with D possibly being TRBD1 (5 bases). This CDR3 contains 14 residues. CDR1 is SGHTA and CDR2 is FQGNSA in the germline V gene. Trimming took off 7 bases at V and 6 bases at J, with 18 bases between the two ends. The CDR3 loop reads CASTARGRLNGYTF. The CDR3 DNA sequence: TGTGCCAGCACCGCCCGGGGCAGGCTGAATGGCTACACCTTC. The full variable domain, completed using reference TRBV7-2 and TRBJ1-2, is GAGVSQSPSNKVTEKGKDVELRCDPISGHTALYWYRQSLGQGLEFLIYFQGNSAPDKSGLPSDRFSAERTGGSVSTLTIQRTQQEDSAVYLCASTARGRLNGYTFGSGTRLTVV.

The chain joins TRBV28 to TRBJ1-5, with 7 bases matching TRBD1. The CDR3 runs 15 residues. Germline V gene sequence: CDR1 MDHEN, CDR2 SYDVKM. V was pared by 5 bases and J by 4 bases, with 8 bases of the junction left unmatched. CDR3 DNA sequence: TGTGCCAGCAGTCCCCGGGACAGATGGAATCAGCCCCAGCATTTT. Translated, it gives CASSPRDRWNQPQHF.

The chain uses TRBV9 and TRBJ1-1; D is unresolved. V gave up 2 bases and J gave up 1 base, with 9 bases separating them. Germline CDR1 and CDR2: SGDLS and YYNGEE. CDR3 length: 14 amino acids. This chain's CDR3 is CASSVDYGNTEAFF. DNA for the CDR3: TGTGCCAGCAGCGTGGATTATGGGAACACTGAAGCTTTCTTT.

This clone has only one observation. The chain combines TRBV4-1 with TRBJ1-5; D is possibly TRBD1 (5 bases). Germline CDR1 and CDR2: MGHRA and YSYEKL. Trimming cost V 0 bases and J 4 bases, with 13 bases left between them. CDR3 length equals 16 residues. Here the CDR3 reads CASSQEVGPSNQPQHF. CDR3 in DNA: TGCGCCAGCAGCCAAGAGGTGGGACCGTCTAATCAGCCCCAGCATTTT.

The V gene is TRBV6-5, the J gene TRBJ2-2; 10 bases line up with TRBD2. V lost 7 bases to trimming and J lost 5 bases; unmatched junction nucleotides: 4. Germline CDR1 and CDR2: MNHEY and SVGAGI. The CDR3 totals 14 residues. The CDR3 region is CASISGRVTGELFF. The CDR3 DNA reads TGTGCCAGCATAAGCGGGAGGGTTACCGGGGAGCTGTTTTTT.

The CDR3 DNA reads TGTGCCAGCAGCTCCCGTTTTGGTCGCACAGATACGCAGTATTTT. Its protein product is CASSSRFGRTDTQYF. The chain carries TRBV11-2 and TRBJ2-3, with no clear D. Per germline, CDR1 SGHAT and CDR2 FQNNGV. CDR3 size: 15 residues. V lost 4 bases and J 1 base, leaving 12 bases between the germline ends.

The chain combines TRBV10-1 with TRBJ1-1; no firm D call. Deletions cut 6 bases from V and 0 bases from J, with 8 bases between. The CDR3 length is 13 residues. Looked up from germline, CDR1 is WNHNN and CDR2 is SYGVQD (reference sequence). The CDR3: CASRPELNTEAFF. The CDR3 DNA is TGCGCCAGCAGACCGGAGTTGAACACTGAAGCTTTCTTT.

This chain joins TRBV14 and TRBJ1-2, with TRBD1 matching over 7 bases. Germline V gene lookup returns CDR1 SGHDN and CDR2 FVKESK. This CDR3 comprises 15 residues. Germline trimming cut 1 base from V and 5 bases from J; bases unmatched to any gene: 7. The CDR3 here is CASSQGQGRSYGYTF. CDR3 nucleotide sequence: TGTGCCAGCAGCCAAGGACAGGGCAGGAGTTATGGCTACACCTTC.

This chain links TRBV5-1 with TRBJ1-2; the match to TRBD1 covers 9 bases. Trimming took 4 bases from V and 4 from J; bases not matched to a gene: 5. The CDR3 is made up of 14 amino acids. Per the germline V gene, CDR1 is SGHRS and CDR2 is YFSETQ. CDR3: CASSPVGQGYGYTF. Written as DNA, the CDR3 is TGCGCCAGCAGCCCGGTGGGACAGGGCTATGGCTACACCTTC.